The text below deals with one TCR beta chain. This record belongs to a study of CD8 T cells in Susac syndrome. Reverse transcription of roughly 0.5 to 1 ug RNA was performed with random hexamers. In TCRdb, the immunoSEQ multiplex PCR reads were re-called with MiXCR into one record per CDR3 protein. Counted here are about 400,000 distinct CDR3 sequences, about 85% occurring once; the ten biggest clones make up about 0.12%. V was clipped by 2 bases and J by 2 bases, with 10 bases between them. CDR1 and CDR2 (germline): LGHDT, YNNKEL (reference sequence). This CDR3 contains 15 residues. Sequenced: CD8+ T cells from PBMCs. The receptor's source is a human donor with multiple sclerosis. V is TRBV3-1 and J is TRBJ2-1; a weak D match, TRBD1 (5 bases). The CDR3 nucleotides read TGTGCCAGCAGCCAAAGAACAGGAGCCTACAATGAGCAGTTCTTC. Translated, it gives CASSQRTGAYNEQFF.